This TCR beta chain was captured in a study of shared clonotypes between healthy human individuals. Using immunoSEQ multiplex PCR, the repertoire was profiled, and TCRdb retains in-frame clones only, with some absent. The top ten clones hold 0.95% to 1.5% of a sample with about 1.4 million clones, roughly 97% of them seen once. General study points: Naive CD4 clonotypes overlapped across a handful of donors at approximately 5.5%. Even with large depth, rarefaction showed that sorted-subset sequencing was incomplete. Only blood was sampled; tissue repertoires likely differ. All-four-donor shared clonotypes had higher generation probabilities than non-shared clonotypes did.

This CDR3 is 17 amino acids long. CDR1 and CDR2 from the germline V gene are SGHDN and FVKESK. J gave up 1 base and V 8 bases, and 10 bases lay outside the gene matches. For this clone: The antigen is unknown.

Sequencing was done on a sample of naive CD4+ T cells sorted from blood. Subset of the sample: CD45RA+ positively selected. The TCR originated in a man under 40 in good health. This chain connects TRBV14 to TRBJ2-4; the match to TRBD2 covers 11 bases. The CDR3 region is CASRLAGGGVAKNIQYF. The CDR3 DNA sequence: TGTGCCAGCCGGCTAGCGGGAGGCGGTGTTGCCAAAAACATTCAGTACTTC.